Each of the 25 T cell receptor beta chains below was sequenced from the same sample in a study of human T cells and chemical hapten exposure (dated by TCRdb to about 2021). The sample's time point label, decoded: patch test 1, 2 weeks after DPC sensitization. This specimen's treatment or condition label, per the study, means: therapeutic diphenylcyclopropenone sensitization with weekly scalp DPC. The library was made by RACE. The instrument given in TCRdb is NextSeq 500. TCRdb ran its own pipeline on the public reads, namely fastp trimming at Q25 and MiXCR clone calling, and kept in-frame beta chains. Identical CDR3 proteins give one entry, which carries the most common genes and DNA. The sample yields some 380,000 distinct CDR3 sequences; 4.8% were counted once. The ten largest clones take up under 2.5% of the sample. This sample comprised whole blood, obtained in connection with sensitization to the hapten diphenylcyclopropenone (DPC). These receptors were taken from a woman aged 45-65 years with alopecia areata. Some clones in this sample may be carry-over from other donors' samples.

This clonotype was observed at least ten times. CDR3 sequence: CAWSVSTGQPQHF. The CDR3 nucleotides are TGTGCCTGGAGTGTGAGTACGGGTCAGCCCCAGCATTTT. This chain joins TRBV30 and TRBJ1-5; D remains ambiguous. This CDR3 spans 13 amino acids. Germline V CDR1 and CDR2: GTSNPN, SVGIG (reference sequence). Trimming stripped 0 bases from V and 6 bases from J, with 9 bases between.

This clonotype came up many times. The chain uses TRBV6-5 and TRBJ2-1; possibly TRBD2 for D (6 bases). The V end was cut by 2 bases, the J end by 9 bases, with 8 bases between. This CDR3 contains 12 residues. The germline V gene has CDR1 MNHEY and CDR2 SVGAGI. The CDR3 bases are TGTGCCAGCAGTTACGTGGGAGGTGAGCAGTTCTTC. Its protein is CASSYVGGEQFF.

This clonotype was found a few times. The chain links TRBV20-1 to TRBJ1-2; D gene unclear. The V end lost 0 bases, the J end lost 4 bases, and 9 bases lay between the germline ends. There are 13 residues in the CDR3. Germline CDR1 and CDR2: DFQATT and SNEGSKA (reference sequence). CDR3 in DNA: TGCAGTGCTAGAGATCCGTACCTCTATGGCTACACCTTC. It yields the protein CSARDPYLYGYTF.

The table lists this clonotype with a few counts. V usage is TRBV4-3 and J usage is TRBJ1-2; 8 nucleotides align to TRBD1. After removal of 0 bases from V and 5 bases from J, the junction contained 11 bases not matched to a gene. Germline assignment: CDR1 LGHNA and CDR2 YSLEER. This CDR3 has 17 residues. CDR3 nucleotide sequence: TGCGCCAGCAGCCAAGATAGCGGGCAGGGGGCAAAATATGGCTACACCTTC. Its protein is CASSQDSGQGAKYGYTF.

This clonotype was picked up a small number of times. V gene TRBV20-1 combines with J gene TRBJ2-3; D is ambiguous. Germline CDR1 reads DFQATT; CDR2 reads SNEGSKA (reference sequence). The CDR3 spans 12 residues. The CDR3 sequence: CSARVSTDTQYF. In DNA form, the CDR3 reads TGCAGCGCTCGAGTTAGCACAGATACGCAGTATTTT.

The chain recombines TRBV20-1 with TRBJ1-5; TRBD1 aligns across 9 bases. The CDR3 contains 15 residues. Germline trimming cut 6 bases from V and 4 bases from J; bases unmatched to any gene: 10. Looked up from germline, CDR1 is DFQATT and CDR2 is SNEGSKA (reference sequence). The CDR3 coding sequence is TGCAGTGCCGCGCACCCGACAGGGGGAAATCAGCCCCAGCATTTT. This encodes CSAAHPTGGNQPQHF.

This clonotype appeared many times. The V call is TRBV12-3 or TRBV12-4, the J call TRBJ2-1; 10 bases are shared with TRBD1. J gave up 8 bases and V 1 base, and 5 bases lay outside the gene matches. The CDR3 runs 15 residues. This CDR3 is CASSLDRDRGDEQFF. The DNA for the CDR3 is TGTGCCAGCAGTTTAGATCGGGACAGGGGCGATGAGCAGTTCTTC.

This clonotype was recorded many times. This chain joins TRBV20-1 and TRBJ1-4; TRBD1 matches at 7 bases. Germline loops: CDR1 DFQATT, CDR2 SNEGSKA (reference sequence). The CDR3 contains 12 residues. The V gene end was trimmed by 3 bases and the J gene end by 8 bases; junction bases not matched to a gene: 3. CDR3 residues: CSARGQLEKLFF. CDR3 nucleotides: TGCAGTGCTAGGGGACAGCTGGAAAAACTGTTTTTT.

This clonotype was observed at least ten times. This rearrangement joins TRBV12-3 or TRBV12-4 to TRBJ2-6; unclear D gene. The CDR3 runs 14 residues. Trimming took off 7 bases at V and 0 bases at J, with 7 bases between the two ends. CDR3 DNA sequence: TGTGCCAGCAATCGGGTCTCTGGGGCCAACGTCCTGACTTTC. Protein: CASNRVSGANVLTF.

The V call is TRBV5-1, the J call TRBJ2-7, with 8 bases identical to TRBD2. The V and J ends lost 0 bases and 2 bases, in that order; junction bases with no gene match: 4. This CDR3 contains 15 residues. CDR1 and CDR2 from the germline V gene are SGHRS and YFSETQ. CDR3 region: CASSLGSGVPYEQYF. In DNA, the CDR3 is TGCGCCAGCAGCTTGGGTAGCGGGGTGCCCTACGAGCAGTACTTC.

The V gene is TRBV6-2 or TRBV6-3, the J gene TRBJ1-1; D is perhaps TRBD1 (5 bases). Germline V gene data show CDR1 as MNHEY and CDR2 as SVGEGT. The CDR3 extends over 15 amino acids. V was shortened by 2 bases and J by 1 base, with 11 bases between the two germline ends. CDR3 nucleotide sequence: TGTGCCAGCAGTTACCAGGGCGGACAGAACACTGAAGCTTTCTTT. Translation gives CASSYQGGQNTEAFF.

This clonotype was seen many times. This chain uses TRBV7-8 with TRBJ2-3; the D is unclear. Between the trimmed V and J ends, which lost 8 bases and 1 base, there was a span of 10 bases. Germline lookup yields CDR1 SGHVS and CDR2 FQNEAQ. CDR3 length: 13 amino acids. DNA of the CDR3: TGTGCCAGCCGATGGAAGCGCACAGATACGCAGTATTTT. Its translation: CASRWKRTDTQYF.

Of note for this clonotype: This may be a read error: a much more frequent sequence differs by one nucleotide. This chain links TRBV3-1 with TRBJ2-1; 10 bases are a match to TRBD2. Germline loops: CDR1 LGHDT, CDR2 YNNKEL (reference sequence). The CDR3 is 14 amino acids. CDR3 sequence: CASSLAGEYNEKFF. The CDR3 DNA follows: TGTGCCAGCAGTCTAGCGGGAGAGTACAATGAGAAGTTCTTC.

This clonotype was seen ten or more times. The CDR3 bases are TGTGCCAGCAGTCCAACCAGGGCCGCGGAAAAACTGTTTTTT. This translates into CASSPTRAAEKLFF. The chain joins TRBV28 to TRBJ1-4; tentative D call: TRBD1 (5 bases). The CDR3 extends over 14 amino acids. Germline V gives CDR1 MDHEN, CDR2 SYDVKM. The V end was cut by 5 bases, the J end by 8 bases, with 15 bases between.

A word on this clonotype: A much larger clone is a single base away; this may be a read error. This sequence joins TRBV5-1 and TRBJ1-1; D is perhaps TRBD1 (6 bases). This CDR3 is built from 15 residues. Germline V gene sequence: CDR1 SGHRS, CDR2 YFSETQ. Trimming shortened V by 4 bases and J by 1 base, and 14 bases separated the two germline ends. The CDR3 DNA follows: TGCGCCAGCAGCCCGCGAGAGGACAGGAACACTGAAGCTTTCTTT. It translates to CASSPREDRNTEAFF. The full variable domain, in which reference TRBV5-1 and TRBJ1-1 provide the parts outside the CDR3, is KAGVTQTPRYLIKTRGQQVTLSCSPISGHRSVSWYQQTPGQGLQFLFEYFSETQRNKGNFPGRFSGRQFSNSRSEMNVSTLELGDSALYLCASSPREDRNTEAFFGQGTRLTVV.

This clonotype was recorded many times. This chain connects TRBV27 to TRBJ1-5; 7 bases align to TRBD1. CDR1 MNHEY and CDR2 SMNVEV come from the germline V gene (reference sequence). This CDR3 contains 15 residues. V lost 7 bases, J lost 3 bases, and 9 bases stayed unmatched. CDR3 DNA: TGTGCCAGCAAACAGGAGACAGGGCTCAATCAGCCCCAGCATTTT. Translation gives CASKQETGLNQPQHF.

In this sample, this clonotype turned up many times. The CDR3 loop is CAYPKGVGEQYF. CDR3 nucleotide sequence: TGTGCCTACCCCAAGGGGGTAGGCGAGCAGTACTTC. The chain recombines TRBV11-2 with TRBJ2-7, with D possibly TRBD1 on 6 matching bases. The CDR3 consists of 12 residues. Trimming cost V 11 bases and J 6 bases, with 17 bases left between them. Per germline, CDR1 SGHAT and CDR2 FQNNGV.

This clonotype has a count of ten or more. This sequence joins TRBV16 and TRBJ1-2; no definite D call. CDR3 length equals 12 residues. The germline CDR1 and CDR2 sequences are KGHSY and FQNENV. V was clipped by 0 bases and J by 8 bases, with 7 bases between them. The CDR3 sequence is CASSQSRTGYTF. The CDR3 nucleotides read TGTGCCAGCAGCCAATCCAGGACCGGCTACACCTTC.

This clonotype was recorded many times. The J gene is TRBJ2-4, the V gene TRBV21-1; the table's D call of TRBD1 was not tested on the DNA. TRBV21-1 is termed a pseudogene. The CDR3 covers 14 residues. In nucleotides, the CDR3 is TGTGCCAGCAGAGACAGGGCAGGCAAAAACATTCAGTACTTC. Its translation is CASRDRAGKNIQYF.

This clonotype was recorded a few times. This CDR3 reads CASSQHAEGLDQETQYF. CDR3 nucleotides: TGCGCCAGCAGCCAGCATGCCGAGGGACTAGATCAAGAGACCCAGTACTTC. The V call is TRBV4-3, the J call TRBJ2-5, with 8 bases fitting TRBD2. J lost 2 bases, V lost 3 bases, and 11 bases had no gene match. The CDR3 length is 17 residues. CDR1 and CDR2 from the germline V gene are LGHNA and YSLEER.

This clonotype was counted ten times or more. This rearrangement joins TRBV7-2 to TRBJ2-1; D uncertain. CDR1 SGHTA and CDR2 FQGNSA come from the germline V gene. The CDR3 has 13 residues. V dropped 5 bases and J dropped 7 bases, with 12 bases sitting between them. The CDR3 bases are TGTGCCAGCAGCCCCGGCTCTAAAAATGAGCAGTTCTTC. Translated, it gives CASSPGSKNEQFF.

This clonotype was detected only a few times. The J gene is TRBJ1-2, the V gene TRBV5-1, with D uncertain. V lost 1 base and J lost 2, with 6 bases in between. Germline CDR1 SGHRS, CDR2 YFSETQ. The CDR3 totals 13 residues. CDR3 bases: TGCGCCAGCAGCTTGAATACGAACTATGGCTACACCTTC. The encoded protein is CASSLNTNYGYTF. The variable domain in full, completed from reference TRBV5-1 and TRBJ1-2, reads KAGVTQTPRYLIKTRGQQVTLSCSPISGHRSVSWYQQTPGQGLQFLFEYFSETQRNKGNFPGRFSGRQFSNSRSEMNVSTLELGDSALYLCASSLNTNYGYTFGSGTRLTVV.

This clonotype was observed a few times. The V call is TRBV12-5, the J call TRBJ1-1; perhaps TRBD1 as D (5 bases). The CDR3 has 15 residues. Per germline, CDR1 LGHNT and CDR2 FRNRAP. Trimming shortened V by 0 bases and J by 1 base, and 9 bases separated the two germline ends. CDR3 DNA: TGTGCTAGTGGTTTGGTCAGCGGGGCGAACACTGAAGCTTTCTTT. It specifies CASGLVSGANTEAFF.

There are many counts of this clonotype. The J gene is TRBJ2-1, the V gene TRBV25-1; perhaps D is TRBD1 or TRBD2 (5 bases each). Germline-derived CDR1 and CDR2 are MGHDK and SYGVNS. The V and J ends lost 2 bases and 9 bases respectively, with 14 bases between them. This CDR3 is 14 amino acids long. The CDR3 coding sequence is TGTGCCAGCAGTGAACAGGGTAGCGATCGTGAGCAGTTCTTC. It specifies CASSEQGSDREQFF.

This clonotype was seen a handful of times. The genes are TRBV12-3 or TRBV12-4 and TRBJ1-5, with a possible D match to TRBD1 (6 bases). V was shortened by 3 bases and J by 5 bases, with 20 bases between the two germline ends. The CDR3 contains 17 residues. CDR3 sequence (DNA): TGTGCCAGCAGTTTCGGGGGCCGGACAGTCAACTATCAGCCCCAGCATTTT. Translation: CASSFGGRTVNYQPQHF.